This T cell receptor (beta chain) was captured by sequencing in a study of technical replicates of blood from several donors. Trimming pared 3 bases from V and 7 bases from J, leaving 16 bases between. This CDR3 has 14 residues. Germline assignment: CDR1 SGHKS and CDR2 YYEKEE (reference sequence). Measured with immunoSEQ multiplex PCR; TCRdb has only the in-frame clones, and not every one. The sample holds about 66,000 clones; 95% to 97% are singletons and the top ten take roughly 0.25%. The receptor's source is a human donor in good health. Sequencing was performed on T cells isolated from PBMCs. The V gene is TRBV5-5, the J gene TRBJ1-1, with D hard to call. The chain's CDR3 is CASSSGEVYLEAFF. Here the CDR3 DNA reads TGTGCCAGCAGCTCCGGGGAAGTATATCTTGAAGCTTTCTTT.